Listed below are T cell receptor beta chains from one sample, sequenced in a study of cytomegalovirus exposure and HLA in healthy donors. The method was immunoSEQ multiplex PCR; TCRdb's version includes in-frame clones alone and lacks a portion of them. The top ten clones hold around 8% of a sample with under 55,000 clones, around 81% of them seen once. Sequencing was done on a sample of PBMCs. All receptors come from a man between 25 and 39 years old in good health and CMV-seropositive. The CDR3 runs from the conserved cysteine through the conserved F or W. D genes are given only for firm matches. Size is omitted from some rows. Given values are once, few, many or a class for expanded clones.

>-|TRBV6-5|TRBD1|TRBJ2-7
CASRTGSYEQYF
TGTGCCAGCCGGACAGGATCCTACGAGCAGTACTTC
>-|TRBV19|-|TRBJ2-7
CASSIDHNRADEQYF
TGTGCCAGTAGTATAGATCATAACAGGGCAGACGAGCAGTACTTC
>-|TRBV5-4|-|TRBJ2-7
CASSLRGVHYEQYF
TGTGCCAGCAGCTTACGCGGGGTGCACTACGAGCAGTACTTC
>-|TRBV7-9|-|TRBJ1-6
CASTLDSSNSPLHF
TGTGCCAGCACCCTCGACAGTAGTAATTCACCCCTCCACTTT
>-|TRBV9|-|TRBJ2-3
CASRASTDTQYF
TGTGCCAGCAGAGCTAGCACAGATACGCAGTATTTT
>-|TRBV28|-|TRBJ2-5
CASSSVTASYDLYQETQYF
TGTGCCAGCAGTTCAGTGACTGCTTCCTACGACCTGTACCAAGAGACCCAGTACTTC
>-|TRBV27|-|TRBJ1-5
CASSQIRVRQPQHF
TGTGCCAGCAGTCAGATCAGGGTGCGGCAGCCCCAGCATTTT
>-|TRBV5-6|TRBD2|TRBJ2-1
CASSDGTSLSYNEQFF
TGTGCCAGCAGCGACGGGACTAGCCTCTCCTACAATGAGCAGTTCTTC
>medium-sized|TRBV7-3|TRBD2|TRBJ2-1
CASSLLAGGINEQFF
TGTGCCAGCAGCCTGCTAGCGGGGGGGATCAATGAGCAGTTCTTC
>-|TRBV18|TRBD1|TRBJ1-3
CASSPSGQASSGNTIYF
TGTGCCAGCTCTCCCTCCGGACAGGCTTCCTCTGGAAACACCATATATTTT
>-|TRBV5-6|TRBD2|TRBJ2-4
CASSAGGTTGKRYF
TGTGCCAGCAGCGCGGGGGGAACGACGGGGAAGCGGTACTTC
>-|TRBV5-1|-|TRBJ1-6
CASSLEVRYSPLHF
TGCGCCAGCAGCTTGGAAGTCAGGTATTCACCCCTCCACTTT
>-|TRBV5-4|-|TRBJ1-2
CASSVSRVGYGYTF
TGTGCCAGCAGCGTTTCCAGGGTTGGCTATGGCTACACCTTC
>-|TRBV29-1|-|TRBJ2-7
CSVRGREYEQYF
TGCAGCGTGCGTGGTCGAGAATACGAGCAGTACTTC
>-|TRBV7-9|TRBD1|TRBJ2-3
CASSSGQVAADTQYF
TGTGCCAGCAGCTCGGGACAGGTGGCGGCAGATACGCAGTATTTT
>-|TRBV7-8|-|TRBJ1-5
CASSLVQGGLGPQHF
TGTGCCAGCAGCTTAGTTCAGGGTGGGTTAGGGCCCCAGCATTTT
>few|TRBV2|-|TRBJ2-3
CASTSQLSTDTQYF
TGTGCCAGCACATCACAGCTTAGCACAGATACGCAGTATTTT
>few|TRBV6-1|-|TRBJ2-1
CASSERQVPVGEQFF
TGTGCCAGCAGTGAGCGACAGGTCCCAGTGGGTGAGCAGTTCTTC
>medium-sized|TRBV2|TRBD1|TRBJ1-5
CASSRQGINQPQHF
TGTGCCAGCAGTCGACAGGGAATTAATCAGCCCCAGCATTTT
>-|TRBV7-3|-|TRBJ1-1
CASSLTPRVGDGMNTEAFF
TGTGCCAGCAGCTTAACCCCAAGGGTTGGAGACGGGATGAACACTGAAGCTTTCTTT
>-|TRBV5-1|TRBD1|TRBJ1-3
CASSLEGGLDSGNTIYF
TGCGCCAGCAGCTTGGAAGGGGGCCTCGACTCTGGAAACACCATATATTTT
>-|TRBV27|-|TRBJ2-7
CASSGTGYHEQYF
TGTGCCAGCAGTGGCACAGGGTACCACGAGCAGTACTTC
>-|TRBV9|TRBD1|TRBJ1-2
CASSVARTGDSYGYTF
TGTGCCAGCAGCGTAGCGCGGACAGGGGACTCATATGGCTACACCTTC
>-|TRBV7-3|-|TRBJ2-2
CASSLQTGAGELFF
TGTGCCAGCAGCTTACAGACTGGCGCCGGGGAGCTGTTTTTT
>few|TRBV9|-|TRBJ2-1
CASSQSYNEQFF
TGTGCCAGCAGCCAGTCCTACAATGAGCAGTTCTTC
>-|TRBV6-5|-|TRBJ1-2
CASSYSETEVYGYTF
TGTGCCAGCAGTTACTCGGAGACAGAAGTTTATGGCTACACCTTC
>once|TRBV27|-|TRBJ1-1
CASSFQISMNTEAFF
TGTGCCAGCAGTTTTCAGATTTCCATGAACACTGAAGCTTTCTTT
>-|TRBV30|-|TRBJ2-1
CAWSVGLAGEQFF
TGTGCCTGGAGTGTAGGGCTAGCCGGTGAGCAGTTCTTC
>-|TRBV19|-|TRBJ1-2
CASRLRRSGIRHYGYTF
TGTGCCAGTAGGCTCCGTCGGTCGGGGATCAGGCACTATGGCTACACCTTC
>-|TRBV5-6|-|TRBJ1-6
CASRSQRFNSPLHF
TGTGCCAGCAGATCTCAGCGTTTTAATTCACCCCTCCACTTT
>-|TRBV7-2|-|TRBJ2-5
CASRTGMYQETQYF
TGTGCCAGCAGGACCGGGATGTACCAAGAGACCCAGTACTTC
>few|TRBV5-1|-|TRBJ1-6
CASSTDSSYNSPLHF
TGCGCCAGCAGCACCGACAGCTCCTATAATTCACCCCTCCACTTT
>-|TRBV7-9|-|TRBJ1-1
CASSLARQEAFF
TGTGCCAGCAGCTTAGCCCGACAAGAAGCTTTCTTT
>once|TRBV27|-|TRBJ2-2
CASSLTAANTGELFF
TGTGCCAGCAGTCTGACTGCCGCGAACACCGGGGAGCTGTTTTTT
>-|TRBV30|-|TRBJ2-1
CAWSNNERFF
TGTGCCTGGAGTAACAATGAGCGGTTCTTC
>-|TRBV27|TRBD1|TRBJ2-7
CASSSTDRGLSYEQYF
TGTGCCAGCAGTTCCACGGACAGGGGCCTTTCCTACGAGCAGTACTTC
>-|TRBV9|TRBD2|TRBJ2-3
CASSVAVARGTTDTQYF
TGTGCCAGCAGCGTAGCTGTAGCGCGGGGGACCACAGATACGCAGTATTTT
>-|TRBV7-3|-|TRBJ1-3
CASKGSSGNTIYF
TGTGCCAGCAAGGGGTCCTCTGGAAACACCATATATTTT
>-|TRBV5-5|-|TRBJ2-7
CASSLGDNAYEQYF
TGTGCCAGCAGCTTAGGAGATAACGCCTACGAGCAGTACTTC
>-|TRBV27|-|TRBJ2-7
CASSFWGGKSYEQYF
TGTGCCAGCAGTTTCTGGGGCGGCAAGTCCTACGAGCAGTACTTC
>-|TRBV5-6|TRBD1|TRBJ2-3
CASSSRDRVTDTQYF
TGTGCCAGCAGCTCCCGGGACAGGGTCACAGATACGCAGTATTTT